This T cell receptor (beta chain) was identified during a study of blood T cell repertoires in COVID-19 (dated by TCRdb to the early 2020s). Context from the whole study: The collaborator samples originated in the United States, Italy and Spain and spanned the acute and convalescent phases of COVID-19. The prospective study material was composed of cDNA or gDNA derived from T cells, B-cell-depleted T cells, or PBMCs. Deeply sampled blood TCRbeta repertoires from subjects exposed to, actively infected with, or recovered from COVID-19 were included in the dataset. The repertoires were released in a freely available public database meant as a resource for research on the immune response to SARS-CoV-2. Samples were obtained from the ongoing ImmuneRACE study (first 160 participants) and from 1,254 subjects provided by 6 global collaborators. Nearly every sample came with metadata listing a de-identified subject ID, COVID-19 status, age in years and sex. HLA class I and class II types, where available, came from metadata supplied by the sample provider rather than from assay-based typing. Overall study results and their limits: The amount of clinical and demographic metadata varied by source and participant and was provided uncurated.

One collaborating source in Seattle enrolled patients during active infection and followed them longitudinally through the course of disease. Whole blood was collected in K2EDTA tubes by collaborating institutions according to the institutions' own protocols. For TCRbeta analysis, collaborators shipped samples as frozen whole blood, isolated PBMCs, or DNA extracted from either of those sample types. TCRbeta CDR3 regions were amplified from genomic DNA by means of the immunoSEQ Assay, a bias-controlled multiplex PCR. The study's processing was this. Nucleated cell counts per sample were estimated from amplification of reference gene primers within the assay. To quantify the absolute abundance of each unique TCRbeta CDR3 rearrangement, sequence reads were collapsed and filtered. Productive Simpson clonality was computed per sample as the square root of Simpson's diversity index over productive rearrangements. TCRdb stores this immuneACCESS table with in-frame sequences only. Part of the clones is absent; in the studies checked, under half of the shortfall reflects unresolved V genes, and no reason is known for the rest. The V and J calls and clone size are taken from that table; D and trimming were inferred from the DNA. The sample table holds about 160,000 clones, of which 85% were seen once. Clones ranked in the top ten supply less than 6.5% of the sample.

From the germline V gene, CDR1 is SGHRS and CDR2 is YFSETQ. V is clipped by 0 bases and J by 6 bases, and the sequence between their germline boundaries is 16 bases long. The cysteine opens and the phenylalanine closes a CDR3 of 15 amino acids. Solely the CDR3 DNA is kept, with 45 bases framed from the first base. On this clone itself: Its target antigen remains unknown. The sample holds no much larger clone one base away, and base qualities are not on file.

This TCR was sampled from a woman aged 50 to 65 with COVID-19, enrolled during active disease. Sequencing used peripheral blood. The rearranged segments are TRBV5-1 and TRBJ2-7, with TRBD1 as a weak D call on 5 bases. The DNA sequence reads TGCGCCAGCAGCTTGGGGGGCGGCGAAAGCACCGAGCAGTACTTC. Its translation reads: CASSLGGGESTEQYF.